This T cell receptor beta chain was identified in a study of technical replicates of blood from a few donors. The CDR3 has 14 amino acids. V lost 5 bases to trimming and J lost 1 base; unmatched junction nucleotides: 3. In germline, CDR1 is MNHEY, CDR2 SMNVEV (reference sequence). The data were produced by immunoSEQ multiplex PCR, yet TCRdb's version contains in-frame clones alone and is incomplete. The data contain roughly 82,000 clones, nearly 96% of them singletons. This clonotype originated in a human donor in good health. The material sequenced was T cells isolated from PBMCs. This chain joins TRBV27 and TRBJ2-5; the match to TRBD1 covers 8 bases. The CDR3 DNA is TGTGCCAGCAGTCCCAGGGGGCCCCAAGAGACCCAGTACTTC. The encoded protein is CASSPRGPQETQYF.